The 8 T cell receptor beta chains presented below share a single source sample, sequenced in a study of identical twins. TCRdb recomputed calls from the 5' RACE reads with MiXCR, one row per CDR3 protein. The table includes a few hundred thousand distinct CDR3 sequences, about a fifth detected once. Sequenced material: naive T cells sorted from blood. These receptors were collected from a man aged 50-59 years in good health.

The V call is TRBV12-3 or TRBV12-4, the J call TRBJ2-7; possible D gene TRBD1, 6 bases. CDR3 length: 14 residues. Trimming removed 2 bases at V and 5 bases at J, with 13 bases between. The CDR3 bases are TGTGCCAGCAGTTTAAACAGGGCTTGGGACGAGCAGTACTTC. Protein sequence: CASSLNRAWDEQYF.

This clonotype was detected ten times or more. Here the CDR3 reads CSVELRSGGIYEQYF. The CDR3, as DNA: TGCAGCGTTGAATTGAGGTCCGGGGGGATCTACGAGCAGTACTTC. The J gene is TRBJ2-7, the V gene TRBV29-1; 7 bases line up with TRBD2. The V gene's germline CDR1 is SQVTM and CDR2 ANQGSEA. V was clipped by 2 bases and J by 3 bases; unmatched bases: 10. The CDR3 length is 15 residues.

The J gene is TRBJ2-7, the V gene TRBV7-9, with D perhaps assigned TRBD1 or TRBD2 (5 bases each). Trimming stripped 6 bases from V and 5 bases from J, with 11 bases between. This CDR3 region has 12 residues. The germline CDR1 and CDR2 sequences are SEHNR and FQNEAQ (reference sequence). CDR3 sequence reads: CASRRGLHEQYF. DNA for the CDR3: TGTGCCAGCAGGAGGGGCCTCCACGAGCAGTACTTC.

This clonotype has more than one count but fewer than ten. J is TRBJ2-3 and V is TRBV5-1; 12 nucleotides align to TRBD2. CDR1 and CDR2 from the germline V gene are SGHRS and YFSETQ. The length of the CDR3 is 15 residues. Trimming cost V 4 bases and J 6 bases; bases outside gene matches: 6. The CDR3 is CASSTTSGRGDTQYF. The DNA for the CDR3 is TGCGCCAGCAGCACGACTAGCGGGAGAGGGGATACGCAGTATTTT.

The chain combines TRBV19 with TRBJ1-5; D unclear. Germline V gene sequence: CDR1 LNHDA, CDR2 SQIVND (reference sequence). There are 14 residues in the CDR3. Between the trimmed V and J ends, which lost 2 bases and 2 bases, there was a span of 7 bases. The CDR3 region is CASSISRGNQPQHF. The CDR3, as DNA: TGTGCCAGTAGTATAAGCCGAGGCAATCAGCCCCAGCATTTT.

There are many counts of this clonotype. The J gene is TRBJ1-6, the V gene TRBV6-5, with unresolved D. The ends were cut back, 7 bases at V and 8 bases at J, with 9 bases in the middle. This CDR3 region has 12 residues. CDR1 is MNHEY, CDR2 SVGAGI, per germline. CDR3 nucleotides: TGTGCCAGCACCAAGGACTATTCACCCCTCCACTTT. Amino acids: CASTKDYSPLHF.

V gene TRBV6-1 combines with J gene TRBJ2-1; 11 positions agree with TRBD2. The CDR3 length is 17 residues. V lost 0 bases to trimming and J lost 4 bases; unmatched junction nucleotides: 5. CDR1 and CDR2 from the germline V gene are MNHNS and SASEGT. DNA of the CDR3: TGTGCCAGCAGTGAAGCGCTTAGCGGGGGGGTGTACAATGAGCAGTTCTTC. Amino acids: CASSEALSGGVYNEQFF.

This clonotype was picked up a small number of times. This rearrangement joins TRBV20-1 to TRBJ1-6; the match to TRBD1 covers 9 bases. This CDR3 is built from 15 residues. With V trimmed by 3 bases and J by 5 bases, 5 bases remained unmatched. Germline V CDR1 and CDR2: DFQATT, SNEGSKA (reference sequence). This CDR3 reads CSASPGQGHNSPLHF. Written as DNA, the CDR3 is TGCAGTGCTAGCCCCGGACAGGGGCATAATTCACCCCTCCACTTT.